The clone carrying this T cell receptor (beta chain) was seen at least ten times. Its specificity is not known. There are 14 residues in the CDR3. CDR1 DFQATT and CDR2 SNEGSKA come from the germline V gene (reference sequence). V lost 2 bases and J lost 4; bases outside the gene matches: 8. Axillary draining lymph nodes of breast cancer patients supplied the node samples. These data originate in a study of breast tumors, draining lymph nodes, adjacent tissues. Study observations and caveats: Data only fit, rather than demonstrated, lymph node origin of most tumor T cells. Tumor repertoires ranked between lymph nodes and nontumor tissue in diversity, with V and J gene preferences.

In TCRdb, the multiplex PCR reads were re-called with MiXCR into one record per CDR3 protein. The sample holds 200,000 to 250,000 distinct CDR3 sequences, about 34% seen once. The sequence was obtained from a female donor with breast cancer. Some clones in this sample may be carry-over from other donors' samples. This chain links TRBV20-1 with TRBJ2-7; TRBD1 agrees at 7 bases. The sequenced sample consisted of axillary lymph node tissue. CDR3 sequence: CSARPVQGLYEQYF. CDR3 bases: TGCAGTGCTAGACCAGTACAGGGGTTATACGAGCAGTACTTC.